These 29 T cell receptor beta chains came from one sample sequenced in a study of blood T cell repertoires in COVID-19. Clones were read by immunoSEQ multiplex PCR, and TCRdb kept only the in-frame ones, dropping some. The table includes around 130,000 clones, approximately 87% detected once. The sequenced sample was peripheral blood. The source is a woman aged 45-65 years with acute or convalescent COVID-19.

This clone was seen more than once but under ten times. This chain uses TRBV11-2 with TRBJ1-4, with a tentative D call TRBD1 (6 bases). The CDR3 is made up of 16 amino acids. Germline assignment: CDR1 SGHAT and CDR2 FQNNGV. The V end was cut by 1 base, the J end by 5 bases, with 14 bases between. The CDR3 DNA follows: TGTGCCAGCAGCTTAGGGGGGGGACAAGGGAATGAAAAACTGTTTTTT. Amino acid sequence: CASSLGGGQGNEKLFF.

The genes are TRBV24-1 and TRBJ2-2; 7 positions match TRBD2. The CDR3 totals 16 residues. CDR1 is KGHDR and CDR2 is SFDVKD in the germline V gene. Trimming at V came to 5 bases and at J to 0 bases, leaving 5 bases not matched to a gene. CDR3 loop: CATSVSGAPNTGELFF. CDR3 DNA sequence: TGTGCCACCAGTGTCAGCGGGGCCCCGAACACCGGGGAGCTGTTTTTT.

This rearrangement joins TRBV7-2 to TRBJ2-2; 7 bases map to TRBD2. The V segment lost 3 bases and the J segment 5 bases; nucleotides outside the gene matches: 12. Looked up from germline, CDR1 is SGHTA and CDR2 is FQGNSA. The CDR3 runs to 17 residues. The CDR3 bases are TGTGCCAGCAGCTTCCCACCGTGGGCGGGAGAAACCGGGGAGCTGTTTTTT. It codes for CASSFPPWAGETGELFF.

The genes are TRBV5-6 and TRBJ1-5; possibly TRBD1 for D (5 bases). Germline CDR1 reads SGHDT; CDR2 reads YYEEEE. The CDR3 consists of 14 residues. The V end lost 2 bases, the J end lost 5 bases, and 11 bases lay between the germline ends. This CDR3 is CASSFRQGDQPQHF. Written as DNA, the CDR3 is TGTGCCAGCAGCTTCCGGCAGGGTGATCAGCCCCAGCATTTT.

V gene TRBV7-2 combines with J gene TRBJ2-3; TRBD2 is a possible D gene (6 bases). This CDR3 comprises 12 residues. The germline V gene encodes CDR1 SGHTA and CDR2 FQGNSA. The V and J ends lost 5 bases and 9 bases respectively, with 12 bases between them. CDR3 in DNA: TGTGCCAGCAGCCTACGGGAGTACACGCAGTATTTT. Translating it yields CASSLREYTQYF.

This rearrangement joins TRBV11-3 to TRBJ2-5; D unresolved. Germline CDR1 SGHNT, CDR2 YENEEA. V lost 1 base and J 13 bases, leaving 16 bases between the germline ends. CDR3 length equals 13 residues. The CDR3 spells CASSLAGLAPMYF. The CDR3 DNA sequence: TGTGCCAGCAGCTTAGCTGGTTTAGCTCCCATGTACTTC.

The rearrangement joins TRBV4-2 to TRBJ1-2; 7 bases fit TRBD1. The CDR3 is 15 amino acids. The germline V gene has CDR1 LGHNA and CDR2 YNFKEQ. V gave up 4 bases and J gave up 8 bases; unmatched junction bases: 13. CDR3 sequence: CASSPRLEGAWGYTF. The DNA for the CDR3 is TGTGCCAGCAGCCCCCGATTGGAGGGGGCATGGGGCTACACCTTC.

The CDR3, as DNA: TGCGCCAGCAGCCAAGAGTGGGACAGCCTCTATGGCTACACCTTC. This encodes CASSQEWDSLYGYTF. The V call is TRBV4-3, the J call TRBJ1-2; 7 bases map to TRBD1. Trimming at V came to 0 bases and at J to 4 bases, leaving 5 bases not matched to a gene. This CDR3 region has 15 residues. The germline CDR1 and CDR2 sequences are LGHNA and YSLEER.

The chain combines TRBV7-2 with TRBJ2-7; 8 bases are shared with TRBD2. The V and J ends lost 4 bases and 2 bases, in that order; junction bases with no gene match: 7. There are 15 residues in the CDR3. Germline loops: CDR1 SGHTA, CDR2 FQGNSA. The chain's CDR3 is CASSWAGTRPYEQYF. The CDR3 DNA sequence: TGTGCCAGCAGCTGGGCCGGGACTAGACCCTACGAGCAGTACTTC. The variable domain in full, completed from reference TRBV7-2 and TRBJ2-7, reads GAGVSQSPSNKVTEKGKDVELRCDPISGHTALYWYRQSLGQGLEFLIYFQGNSAPDKSGLPSDRFSAERTGGSVSTLTIQRTQQEDSAVYLCASSWAGTRPYEQYFGPGTRLTVT.

The V call is TRBV18, the J call TRBJ1-1; D is possibly TRBD1 (5 bases). Trimming took 7 bases from V and 5 from J, leaving 14 bases between them. The CDR3 spans 13 residues. Germline CDR1 is KGHSH and CDR2 is LQKENI. In nucleotides, the CDR3 is TGTGCCAGCTTAAGGGGCGAGAGAACTGAAGCTTTCTTT. Amino acids: CASLRGERTEAFF.

The chain employs TRBV5-1 and TRBJ2-7, with D possibly matching TRBD2 (6 bases). This CDR3 is 15 amino acids long. CDR1 and CDR2 (germline): SGHRS, YFSETQ. V shed 0 bases and J shed 3 bases, with 13 bases lying between them. CDR3 nucleotides: TGCGCCAGCAGCTTGGGGGAGCGGGCGATCTACGAGCAGTACTTC. It codes for CASSLGERAIYEQYF.

DNA for the CDR3: TGTGCCTGGAGTGGGACTAGCGGGGACAATGAGCAGTTCTTC. Translating it yields CAWSGTSGDNEQFF. J is TRBJ2-1 and V is TRBV30, with 12 bases lining up with TRBD2. Per the germline V gene, CDR1 is GTSNPN and CDR2 is SVGIG (reference sequence). This CDR3 contains 14 residues. With 1 base clipped from V and 5 bases from J, the junction kept 0 bases outside the gene matches.

The chain has TRBV18 and TRBJ1-2; D possibly corresponds to TRBD1 (5 bases). The V gene's germline CDR1 is KGHSH and CDR2 LQKENI. The V gene lost 3 bases and the J gene lost 2 bases, with 16 bases spanning the gap. The CDR3 spans 16 residues. CDR3 loop: CASSPKGGGNNYGYTF. For the CDR3, the DNA is TGTGCCAGCTCACCGAAGGGTGGGGGGAACAACTATGGCTACACCTTC.

V is TRBV30 and J is TRBJ1-6; possible D gene TRBD1, 6 bases. Germline CDR1 reads GTSNPN; CDR2 reads SVGIG (reference sequence). Between the trimmed V and J ends, which lost 5 bases and 10 bases, there was a span of 12 bases. The CDR3 loop spans 12 amino acids. CDR3 sequence: CAWQQGESPLHF. For the CDR3, the DNA is TGTGCCTGGCAACAGGGAGAATCACCCCTCCACTTT.

The V gene is TRBV29-1, the J gene TRBJ1-1, with a possible D match to TRBD1 (6 bases). The germline V and J ends were trimmed by 6 bases and 4 bases, with 18 bases remaining between them. The CDR3 length is 14 residues. Per germline, CDR1 SQVTM and CDR2 ANQGSEA. This chain's CDR3 is CSVHPGTLGTEAFF. The CDR3 region has the DNA TGCAGCGTCCACCCCGGGACATTGGGCACTGAAGCTTTCTTT.

This chain joins TRBV5-1 and TRBJ1-5, with TRBD1 matching over 9 bases. The CDR3 is 15 residues long. V lost 5 bases and J lost 3; bases outside the gene matches: 6. Per germline, CDR1 SGHRS and CDR2 YFSETQ. Here the CDR3 reads CASRHGTGTNQPQHF. DNA for the CDR3: TGCGCCAGCAGACATGGGACAGGGACCAATCAGCCCCAGCATTTT.

CDR3 sequence reads: CASSPGLGAYSNQPQHF. The CDR3 DNA follows: TGTGCCAGTAGCCCGGGATTGGGCGCTTATAGCAATCAGCCCCAGCATTTT. This chain connects TRBV19 to TRBJ1-5; D remains ambiguous. Trimming took off 6 bases at V and 0 bases at J, with 18 bases between the two ends. Looked up from germline, CDR1 is LNHDA and CDR2 is SQIVND (reference sequence). The CDR3 spans 17 residues.

The rearrangement uses TRBV2 and TRBJ2-7; 10 nucleotides line up with TRBD1. Trimming removed 7 bases from V and 1 base from J; junction bases left unmatched: 4. CDR3 length: 14 residues. Germline V gene data show CDR1 as SNHLY and CDR2 as FYNNEI. The CDR3 nucleotides read TGTGCCAGCACTTGGACAGGGGGATCCTACGAGCAGTACTTC. Translation: CASTWTGGSYEQYF.

The V gene is TRBV6-5, the J gene TRBJ1-5; D uncertain. The germline V gene has CDR1 MNHEY and CDR2 SVGAGI. Trimming stripped 6 bases from V and 5 bases from J, with 17 bases between. The CDR3 runs 15 residues. In DNA, the CDR3 is TGTGCCAGCAGCCCGAGACCAACCGGGGATCAGCCCCAGCATTTT. Encoded protein: CASSPRPTGDQPQHF.

This clone was observed a few times. The chain couples TRBV30 to TRBJ1-1; 10 bases agree with TRBD1. Per the germline V gene, CDR1 is GTSNPN and CDR2 is SVGIG (reference sequence). The CDR3 sequence is 15 residues long. Trimming at V came to 3 bases and at J to 1 base, leaving 5 bases not matched to a gene. CDR3 region: CAWSARDRGNTEAFF. In nucleotides, the CDR3 is TGTGCCTGGAGCGCCCGGGACAGGGGGAACACTGAAGCTTTCTTT.

V and J are TRBV3-1 (or the pseudogene TRBV3-2) and TRBJ1-2; the D gene is possibly TRBD1 (6 bases). CDR1 is LGHDT, CDR2 YNNKEL, per germline (reference sequence). The CDR3 runs to 16 residues. V lost 2 bases to trimming and J lost 7 bases, with 20 bases between them. The chain's CDR3 is CASSQTQGRKYCGYTF. For the CDR3, the DNA is TGTGCCAGCAGCCAAACCCAGGGGCGGAAATATTGTGGCTACACCTTC.

The V gene is TRBV18, the J gene TRBJ1-1, with 8 bases matching TRBD1. CDR3 length equals 14 residues. The V gene's germline CDR1 is KGHSH and CDR2 LQKENI. J lost 5 bases, V lost 3 bases, and 5 bases had no gene match. CDR3 sequence reads: CASSPTRGQTEAFF. In nucleotides, the CDR3 is TGTGCCAGCTCACCTACCAGGGGGCAGACTGAAGCTTTCTTT.

The genes are TRBV19 and TRBJ1-6; 10 bases fit TRBD1. The CDR3 consists of 18 residues. Losses at the gene ends were 5 bases for V and 0 bases for J; bases not matched to a gene: 7. Germline CDR1 and CDR2: LNHDA and SQIVND (reference sequence). The CDR3 region is CASSHRDRGSSYNSPLHF. CDR3 nucleotides: TGTGCCAGTAGTCACCGGGACAGGGGAAGCTCCTATAATTCACCCCTCCACTTT.

The rearrangement joins TRBV7-9 to TRBJ1-3; D is undetermined. V lost 1 base and J lost 0, with 7 bases in between. In germline, CDR1 is SEHNR, CDR2 FQNEAQ (reference sequence). CDR3 length: 15 residues. CDR3 amino acids: CASSLDSPSGNTIYF. The CDR3 region has the DNA TGTGCCAGCAGCTTAGACAGCCCCTCTGGAAACACCATATATTTT. Full variable domain (outside the CDR3, taken from reference TRBV7-9 and TRBJ1-3): DTGVSQNPRHKITKRGQNVTFRCDPISEHNRLYWYRQTLGQGPEFLTYFQNEAQLEKSRLLSDRFSAERPKGSFSTLEIQRTEQGDSAMYLCASSLDSPSGNTIYFGEGSWLTVV.

V gene TRBV10-3 combines with J gene TRBJ2-7; no reliable D call. The germline gives CDR1 ENHRY, CDR2 SYGVKD. The CDR3 length is 16 residues. Between the trimmed V and J ends, which lost 1 base and 7 bases, there was a span of 20 bases. CDR3 protein: CAISELEQPLFREQYF. In DNA, the CDR3 is TGTGCCATCAGTGAGTTAGAACAGCCCCTATTTCGGGAGCAGTACTTC.

V is TRBV19 and J is TRBJ2-7; 8 bases match TRBD1. This CDR3 has 19 residues. V shed 3 bases and J 3 bases; nucleotides not matched to a gene: 19. CDR1 is LNHDA, CDR2 SQIVND, per germline (reference sequence). The CDR3 reads CASSMERGQAPIPYYEQYF. The CDR3 DNA reads TGTGCCAGTAGTATGGAGAGGGGACAGGCCCCAATACCCTACTACGAGCAGTACTTC.

The chain combines TRBV10-3 with TRBJ1-2; the D is unclear. The germline V gene encodes CDR1 ENHRY and CDR2 SYGVKD. CDR3 length: 13 amino acids. Trimming pared 0 bases from V and 2 bases from J, leaving 4 bases between. CDR3 sequence (DNA): TGTGCCATCAGTGAGTCGACAAACTATGGCTACACCTTC. Its translation: CAISESTNYGYTF.

This clone was counted once. The chain is built from TRBV2 and TRBJ1-5; possible D gene TRBD1, 6 bases. Germline CDR1 SNHLY, CDR2 FYNNEI. V was shortened by 8 bases and J by 1 base, with 15 bases between the two germline ends. This CDR3 contains 15 residues. CDR3: CASSLKQGSNQPQHF. CDR3 nucleotides: TGTGCCAGCTCTCTGAAACAGGGAAGCAATCAGCCCCAGCATTTT.

The V gene is TRBV30, the J gene TRBJ1-3; TRBD1 aligns across 9 bases. The V gene end was trimmed by 2 bases and the J gene end by 5 bases; junction bases not matched to a gene: 10. The germline V gene has CDR1 GTSNPN and CDR2 SVGIG (reference sequence). This CDR3 comprises 16 residues. CDR3 sequence reads: CAWSLPTGGGRNTIYF. The CDR3 bases are TGTGCCTGGAGTCTACCGACAGGGGGGGGGAGAAACACCATATATTTT.